One and the same sample provided the 14 T cell receptor beta chains below, sequenced in a study of T cells after yellow fever vaccination. TCRdb re-called the 5' RACE reads with MiXCR, one entry per CDR3 protein. Of about 330,000 distinct CDR3 sequences in the sample, around 7% were seen once. The sequenced sample was PBMCs, obtained about 41 days after the first yellow fever vaccination. The source is a man between 18 and 35 years old who received the YFV17D yellow fever vaccine.

J is TRBJ2-5 and V is TRBV20-1, with 12 bases lining up with TRBD2. V shed 3 bases and J 6 bases; nucleotides not matched to a gene: 8. The V gene's germline CDR1 is DFQATT and CDR2 SNEGSKA (reference sequence). The CDR3 spans 15 residues. CDR3 nucleotides: TGCAGTGCTAGCAGCGCTAGCGGGGGGGCGAAGACCCAGTACTTC. The encoded protein is CSASSASGGAKTQYF.

This clonotype was seen many times. This sequence joins TRBV12-3 or TRBV12-4 and TRBJ2-5, with D possibly matching TRBD1 (5 bases). Trimming shortened V by 3 bases and J by 2 bases, and 7 bases separated the two germline ends. The CDR3 contains 13 residues. The CDR3 protein is CASSFSGQETQYF. The CDR3 DNA follows: TGTGCCAGCAGTTTCTCAGGGCAAGAGACCCAGTACTTC.

This clonotype was seen many times. The chain uses TRBV5-1 and TRBJ1-5; 10 bases fit TRBD1. Looked up from germline, CDR1 is SGHRS and CDR2 is YFSETQ. The CDR3 extends over 15 amino acids. After removal of 5 bases from V and 4 bases from J, the junction contained 6 bases not matched to a gene. CDR3 sequence (DNA): TGCGCCAGCAGAGAGGGGACAGGGGAAAATCAGCCCCAGCATTTT. Residues: CASREGTGENQPQHF.

The chain has TRBV7-9 and TRBJ1-1; TRBD1 might be the D (5 bases). The CDR3 consists of 14 residues. Germline V gene data show CDR1 as SEHNR and CDR2 as FQNEAQ (reference sequence). Trimming stripped 5 bases from V and 9 bases from J, with 19 bases between. The DNA of the CDR3 is TGTGCCAGCAGCAACAATAGGGACCCCCGCAAAGCTTTCTTT. Encoded protein: CASSNNRDPRKAFF.

The rearrangement uses TRBV5-6 and TRBJ2-5; no clear D gene. Germline CDR1 and CDR2: SGHDT and YYEEEE. The CDR3 loop spans 11 amino acids. V was cut by 1 base and J by 6 bases, with 4 bases left in between. The CDR3 region is CASSLSQTQYF. CDR3 in DNA: TGTGCCAGCAGCTTGAGCCAGACCCAGTACTTC.

Many counts were recorded for this clonotype. CDR3: CASSQLGRTGELFF. The CDR3 DNA is TGCGCCAGCAGCCAGCTCGGGCGCACCGGGGAGCTGTTTTTT. The rearrangement uses TRBV4-3 and TRBJ2-2; no clear D gene. V was cut by 3 bases and J by 4 bases, with 9 bases left in between. The CDR3 consists of 14 residues. Germline V CDR1 and CDR2: LGHNA, YSLEER.

The rearrangement links TRBV6-1 to TRBJ2-7; a possible D gene is TRBD2 (6 bases). The CDR3 extends over 14 amino acids. The V and J ends lost 5 bases and 1 base respectively, with 12 bases between them. Per the germline V gene, CDR1 is MNHNS and CDR2 is SASEGT. The DNA for the CDR3 is TGTGCCAGCAGTATCCGTGCGGGGTCCTACGAGCAGTACTTC. Protein: CASSIRAGSYEQYF.

This chain uses TRBV12-3 or TRBV12-4 with TRBJ2-7, with D perhaps TRBD2 (6 bases). The germline V and J ends were trimmed by 5 bases and 3 bases, with 14 bases remaining between them. The CDR3 runs to 14 residues. The DNA of the CDR3 is TGTGCCAGCAGTGGCGACGGGGGTCTCTACGAGCAGTACTTC. Residues: CASSGDGGLYEQYF.

Here the CDR3 DNA reads TGTGCCCACCGGGGCACGGGCACAGATACGCAGTATTTT. Translation gives CAHRGTGTDTQYF. The chain links TRBV7-9 to TRBJ2-3; the D gene could be TRBD1 or TRBD2 (5 bases each). This CDR3 is built from 13 residues. V lost 11 bases, J lost 1 base, and 13 bases lay in between. Germline assignment: CDR1 SEHNR and CDR2 FQNEAQ (reference sequence).

This clonotype was detected a few times. The CDR3, as DNA: TGTGCCAGCAGCTTAGCCGGGACCCATGGCTACACCTTC. Its translation: CASSLAGTHGYTF. V and J are TRBV7-9 and TRBJ1-2; TRBD1 is a possible D gene (5 bases). Trimming left V 0 bases short and J 6 bases short, with 8 bases between. This CDR3 comprises 13 residues. From germline, CDR1 is SEHNR and CDR2 FQNEAQ (reference sequence).

The chain joins TRBV12-3 or TRBV12-4 to TRBJ2-5; tentative D call: TRBD2 (6 bases). The CDR3 length is 14 residues. Trimming removed 2 bases from V and 3 bases from J, with 10 bases in between. The CDR3 loop is CASSLSRGKETQYF. Here the CDR3 DNA reads TGTGCCAGCAGTTTAAGCCGGGGGAAAGAGACCCAGTACTTC.

This chain uses TRBV7-9 with TRBJ1-3; D is perhaps TRBD1 (6 bases). Germline values: CDR1 SEHNR, CDR2 FQNEAQ (reference sequence). V was cut by 3 bases and J by 0 bases, with 12 bases left in between. CDR3 length: 16 residues. As DNA, the CDR3 is TGTGCCAGCAGCTTGCTACAGGGCCTCTCTGGAAACACCATATATTTT. Translating gives CASSLLQGLSGNTIYF.

In its sample, this clonotype was seen a few times. The CDR3 bases are TGCGCCAGCAGCTTGGAAGGACAGGGAGCCGGGGAGCTGTTTTTT. This encodes CASSLEGQGAGELFF. The chain employs TRBV5-1 and TRBJ2-2, with TRBD1 identical over 8 bases. The CDR3 loop spans 15 amino acids. V lost 0 bases and J lost 6; bases outside the gene matches: 4. Germline V gene sequence: CDR1 SGHRS, CDR2 YFSETQ.

This clonotype has just a few counts. The V and J genes are TRBV20-1 and TRBJ2-7; D is unresolved. The CDR3 covers 12 residues. V was shortened by 6 bases and J by 6 bases, with 15 bases between the two germline ends. Germline CDR1 is DFQATT and CDR2 is SNEGSKA (reference sequence). The CDR3: CSAITTGSEQYF. CDR3 nucleotides: TGCAGTGCCATAACAACTGGCAGCGAGCAGTACTTC.